The entry that follows covers one TCR beta chain sequence. Its antigen is as yet unknown. The CDR3 extends over 13 amino acids. The V end was cut by 11 bases, the J end by 5 bases, with 18 bases between. Germline V gives CDR1 MNHEY, CDR2 SVGAGI. Repertoires were generated with immunoSEQ multiplex PCR, while TCRdb's copy carries only in-frame clones and drops some. The repertoire holds tens of thousands of clones, 90% to 95% seen once, with around 10% in the top ten. The sample comes from a study of OX40 agonist ivuxolimab in advanced cancers. Across the study: Ivuxolimab was delivered to patients intravenously every 2 weeks at doses spanning 0.01 to 10 mg/kg. Hepatocellular carcinoma, melanoma, renal cell or head and neck cancer was diagnosed in the dose-escalation patients. Study-level findings and limits: The mean number of expanded clones was higher in CD8+ T cells than in CD4+.

This specimen was CD4+ or CD8+ T cells sorted from blood, taken in a trial of the OX40 agonist ivuxolimab. The V and J genes are TRBV6-5 and TRBJ1-1, with D possibly being TRBD1 (5 bases). This sequence originates from an adult with an advanced solid tumor such as melanoma, head and neck, liver or kidney cancer. CDR3 amino acids: CAGHGGAGTEAFF. CDR3 nucleotide sequence: TGTGCCGGACACGGAGGGGCGGGAACTGAAGCTTTCTTT.